The clone carrying this TCR beta chain occurred once. Antigen: not known. The sample comes from a study of T cell responses to AZD1222 COVID-19 vaccine. Overall study findings and caveats: Mostly white British, mostly female donors; authors suggested clonal diversity may be underestimated.

Germline CDR1 MNHEY, CDR2 SVGAGI. V dropped 2 bases and J dropped 5; count of bases not matched to a gene: 11. The CDR3 extends over 16 amino acids. Profiling relied on immunoSEQ multiplex PCR, and the TCRdb table lists in-frame clones only, not all of them. The sample records roughly 150,000 clones, just under 95% being singletons. Here the sequenced sample was peripheral blood, taken on day 0 of AZD1222 vaccination. The chain joins TRBV6-5 to TRBJ1-1; 7 nucleotides agree with TRBD1. The source is an adult in good health. CDR3 nucleotide sequence: TGTGCCAGCAGTTACGGTTCAGGGGGATTGGTAACTGAAGCTTTCTTT. Its translation: CASSYGSGGLVTEAFF.